This is a list of T cell receptor beta chains from one sample in a study of blood T cell repertoires in COVID-19. Using immunoSEQ multiplex PCR, the repertoire was profiled, and TCRdb retains in-frame clones only, with some absent. The sample includes 150,000 to 200,000 clones, approximately 79% of them seen just once. The sample taken for sequencing was peripheral blood. Receptor source: an older woman with COVID-19, enrolled during active disease. Each CDR3 is given with its conserved first and last residue. Clone size is given for some rows only: seen once, a few or many times, or a class if the clone is expanded.

cdr3_aa j_call clone_size v_call
CASSLGSFNQPQHF TRBJ1-5 NA TRBV7-6
CASSLTLAGGIEQFF TRBJ2-1 NA TRBV7-2
CASSTTLGLGRNTGELFF TRBJ2-2 NA TRBV5-6
CASSFGTGPYNEQFF TRBJ2-1 NA TRBV21-1
CASSPGTSGRGNEQFF TRBJ2-1 NA TRBV18
CAISEKEEQYF TRBJ2-7 NA TRBV10-3
CATREDTSGRGTGELFF TRBJ2-2 few TRBV24-1
CASSLDLGSEQYF TRBJ2-7 NA TRBV11-2
CASSASPRGAGELFF TRBJ2-2 NA TRBV9
CSVATGGGYTF TRBJ1-2 NA TRBV29-1
CASSYSLGRKETQYF TRBJ2-5 NA TRBV6-5
CASSQGTAVGQPQHF TRBJ1-5 NA TRBV4-1
CASRDNNYGYTF TRBJ1-2 NA TRBV10-3
CASSYEGETSPLHF TRBJ1-6 NA TRBV6-5
CASSFIPGQAYGYTF TRBJ1-2 once TRBV7-8
CASSQGQGEGYEQYF TRBJ2-7 once TRBV4-3
CASVPSPGQPSDTQYF TRBJ2-3 NA TRBV5-4
CASSRTGVSNTEAFF TRBJ1-1 NA TRBV6-5
CASSLGLAGVIGQFF TRBJ2-1 NA TRBV7-9
CASSVSGASTEAFF TRBJ1-1 once TRBV9
CASSLGQGIRAPLHF TRBJ1-6 NA TRBV6-5
CSVARRQGLTRTQAFF TRBJ1-1 NA TRBV29-1
CASRPTGKSNEKLFF TRBJ1-4 NA TRBV5-1
CASSLSYRNTEAFF TRBJ1-1 NA TRBV5-4
CAISEPGGGGYNEQFF TRBJ2-1 NA TRBV10-3
CASSYSGTGYSDTQYF TRBJ2-3 NA TRBV11-3
CASSWGRRGTYEQYF TRBJ2-7 once TRBV5-1
CASSLIRQKETQYF TRBJ2-5 NA TRBV28
CASSPQGLYTEAFF TRBJ1-1 few TRBV27
CASSLSLAGEQFF TRBJ2-1 NA TRBV12-3/TRBV12-4
CASSPRLAKVTYNEQFF TRBJ2-1 NA TRBV7-9
CASSRGIRETQYF TRBJ2-5 NA TRBV28
CATRQFLTGELFF TRBJ2-2 NA TRBV7-3
CASSLGTSGQETQYF TRBJ2-5 few TRBV3-1/TRBV3-2
CASSYAGGQPQHF TRBJ1-5 NA TRBV11-2
CAIRHPGQGQGNTIYF TRBJ1-3 NA TRBV10-3
CASSLRTGTGDEQFF TRBJ2-1 NA TRBV7-2
CASSYGFDFSRQGEVNQPQHF TRBJ1-5 NA TRBV6-2/TRBV6-3
CASSPIGATNTEAFF TRBJ1-1 NA TRBV9
CASSISGSLEFF TRBJ2-1 NA TRBV5-4
CASSFDRGAGELFF TRBJ2-2 NA TRBV28
CASSMTAFRGPQYF TRBJ2-3 NA TRBV19
CASSYGGRTSGSADTQYF TRBJ2-3 once TRBV6-2/TRBV6-3